The sequence of this T cell receptor beta chain was determined in a study of T cell responses to AZD1222 COVID-19 vaccine. Study context: Second-dose groups at about 4 or about 12 weeks were pooled. General observations from the study: Clonal diversity was possibly underestimated, and white British individuals and females predominated among donors. The study sampled repertoires only after the peak T cell response. Spike-specific TCR depth and breadth grew after two AZD1222 doses.

Germline V CDR1 and CDR2: LNHDA, SQIVND (reference sequence). The CDR3 contains 19 residues. Unmatched junction bases numbered 20, after V lost 6 bases and J lost 2 bases. As for this clone: Its cognate antigen is unknown.

Sequencing used immunoSEQ multiplex PCR; TCRdb keeps in-frame clones, though not all of them. Seen here are around 130,000 clones, 70% to 90% observed once, and the top ten hold about 9.8%. Sequencing used peripheral blood, obtained on day 0 of AZD1222 vaccination. The source of this sequence is an adult in good health. This chain uses TRBV19 with TRBJ1-2, with 8 bases fitting TRBD1. CDR3 loop: CASRSKAPGQVISNYGYTF. DNA of the CDR3: TGTGCCAGTAGAAGTAAGGCTCCGGGACAGGTAATTTCCAACTATGGCTACACCTTC.